These 32 T cell receptor beta chains were sequenced from one sample in a study of blood T cells in healthy people across ages (dated by TCRdb to between 2014 and 2017). Library prep was done by 5' RACE. The reads were generated on an Illumina HiSeq 2500. A second PCR of roughly 7 to 11 cycles was performed with a sample-barcoded 5' primer and a J-beta primer mix. The public reads were reprocessed in TCRdb via fastp at Q25 and MiXCR, keeping in-frame beta chains. Rows are unified per CDR3 protein, each entry keeping the most common DNA and genes. The sample includes some 700,000 distinct CDR3 sequences, with approximately 39% observed a single time. Jointly, the top ten make up approximately 22% of the sample. Sequences were obtained from blood. These receptors came from a woman aged 60-75 years in good health.

The chain joins TRBV20-1 to TRBJ2-7, with 8 positions matching TRBD1. This CDR3 region has 15 residues. Unmatched junction bases numbered 5, after V lost 0 bases and J lost 1 base. The germline CDR1 and CDR2 sequences are DFQATT and SNEGSKA (reference sequence). CDR3 amino acids: CSARDDQGASYEQYF. The CDR3 nucleotides read TGCAGTGCTAGAGATGACCAGGGGGCTTCCTACGAGCAGTACTTC.

Note on this clonotype: Compared with germline, one end of the junction differs, possibly owing to a read error. The gene calls are TRBV5-1 and TRBJ2-6, with 12 nucleotides matching TRBD1. The CDR3 length is 16 residues. In germline, CDR1 is SGHRS, CDR2 YFSETQ. CDR3 sequence: CASGTGQGAGANVPTF. CDR3 in DNA: TGCGCCAGCGGAACGGGACAGGGGGCTGGGGCCAACGTCCCGACTTTC.

CDR3 loop: CASSLDVAASGGYTF. The CDR3 region has the DNA TGCGCCAGCAGCTTGGACGTGGCAGCCTCGGGTGGCTACACCTTC. This chain connects TRBV5-1 to TRBJ1-2; no clear D. Germline CDR1 SGHRS, CDR2 YFSETQ. The CDR3 extends over 15 amino acids. V gave up 0 bases and J gave up 7 bases, with 16 bases separating them.

About this clonotype: At one end, the junction sequence differs from germline, possibly due to a read error. This rearrangement joins TRBV7-6 to TRBJ2-3; D gene unclear. Germline CDR1 is SGHVS and CDR2 is FNYEAQ. The CDR3 contains 15 residues. The CDR3 sequence is CASSSRLASTDTQYF. Here the CDR3 DNA reads TGTGCTAGCAGCTCCCGACTGGCTAGCACAGATACGCAGTATTTT. Drawing the rest from reference TRBV7-6 and TRBJ2-3, the complete variable domain is GAGVSQSPRYKVTKRGQDVALRCDPISGHVSLYWYRQALGQGPEFLTYFNYEAQQDKSGLPNDRFSAERPEGSISTLTIQRTEQRDSAMYRCASSSRLASTDTQYFGPGTRLTVL.

This clonotype has a handful of counts. The V gene is TRBV5-1, the J gene TRBJ1-2; unclear D gene. Germline loops: CDR1 SGHRS, CDR2 YFSETQ. V lost 7 bases and J 3 bases, leaving 13 bases between the germline ends. CDR3 length: 13 amino acids. The CDR3 bases are TGCGCCAGCGGTAAGACGTTAGACTATGGCTACACCTTC. Residues: CASGKTLDYGYTF.

This clonotype was detected a few times. The rearrangement links TRBV12-3 or TRBV12-4 to TRBJ2-5; 12 nucleotides line up with TRBD2. Trimming cost V 5 bases and J 2 bases; bases outside gene matches: 0. This CDR3 is built from 14 residues. This chain's CDR3 is CASSGLAGQETQYF. The CDR3 nucleotides are TGTGCCAGCAGTGGACTAGCGGGGCAAGAGACCCAGTACTTC.

The chain couples TRBV5-1 to TRBJ2-7; D is perhaps TRBD1 or TRBD2 (5 bases each). The V end was cut by 4 bases, the J end by 0 bases, with 11 bases between. CDR3 length: 14 amino acids. Germline lookup yields CDR1 SGHRS and CDR2 YFSETQ. The CDR3 loop reads CASSGGPGSYEQYF. For the CDR3, the DNA is TGCGCCAGCAGCGGGGGACCCGGCTCCTACGAGCAGTACTTC.

The chain recombines TRBV7-2 with TRBJ2-5; TRBD2 agrees at 7 bases. Germline CDR1 and CDR2: SGHTA and FQGNSA. V trimming: 5 bases; J trimming: 11 bases; junction bases outside the gene matches: 17. This CDR3 is 15 amino acids long. In nucleotides, the CDR3 is TGTGCCAGCAGCCTGACGGCGGGAGCAGGCAATGAGCAGTACTTC. This sequence encodes CASSLTAGAGNEQYF.

The CDR3: CASSTTGVAKNIQYF. Written as DNA, the CDR3 is TGTGCCAGCAGTACTACAGGGGTGGCCAAAAACATTCAGTACTTC. The V gene is TRBV3-1, the J gene TRBJ2-4; 7 nucleotides agree with TRBD1. Germline lookup yields CDR1 LGHDT and CDR2 YNNKEL (reference sequence). The ends lost 6 bases at V and 1 base at J; junction bases unmatched: 6. CDR3 length: 15 amino acids.

This rearrangement joins TRBV20-1 to TRBJ2-7, with D unclear. This CDR3 comprises 13 residues. CDR1 is DFQATT and CDR2 is SNEGSKA in the germline V gene (reference sequence). V gave up 7 bases and J gave up 5 bases, with 18 bases separating them. The CDR3 here is CSGKAVNKDEQYF. CDR3 in DNA: TGCAGTGGTAAGGCGGTAAACAAGGACGAGCAGTACTTC.

V is TRBV7-2 and J is TRBJ2-3; 13 positions agree with TRBD2. Germline CDR1 SGHTA, CDR2 FQGNSA. Germline trimming cut 1 base from V and 2 bases from J; bases unmatched to any gene: 6. This CDR3 is built from 18 residues. CDR3 DNA sequence: TGTGCCAGCAGCTTAGAGGCCGGACTAGCGGGGGACACAGATACGCAGTATTTT. Amino acid sequence: CASSLEAGLAGDTDTQYF.

The chain uses TRBV2 and TRBJ2-1; the D call may be TRBD1 or TRBD2 (5 bases each). Looked up from germline, CDR1 is SNHLY and CDR2 is FYNNEI. V lost 11 bases and J lost 10, with 21 bases in between. CDR3 length: 13 residues. CDR3 in DNA: TGTGCCTCCCGGCGGCAGGGAGCCTACGAGCAGTTCTTC. Amino acids: CASRRQGAYEQFF.

The V gene is TRBV25-1, the J gene TRBJ2-7; D may correspond to TRBD1 or TRBD2 (6 bases each). The V end was cut by 4 bases, the J end by 2 bases, with 21 bases between. The germline V gene encodes CDR1 MGHDK and CDR2 SYGVNS. This CDR3 is 17 amino acids long. Written as DNA, the CDR3 is TGTGCCAGCAGTGGGGGGGCGCTGAGCAGGCGGCCCTACGAGCAGTACTTC. Its protein is CASSGGALSRRPYEQYF.

The chain is built from TRBV11-2 and TRBJ2-1; TRBD2 aligns across 7 bases. The germline V gene has CDR1 SGHAT and CDR2 FQNNGV. This CDR3 is 15 amino acids long. The junction had 11 bases not matched to a gene; V was cut back by 3 bases and J by 9 bases. The CDR3 DNA is TGTGCCAGCAGCTTCGAGGTCAGCGGGACGACTGAGCAGTTCTTC. Translated, it gives CASSFEVSGTTEQFF.

The chain employs TRBV18 and TRBJ2-7, with 10 bases lining up with TRBD1. This CDR3 contains 19 residues. J was trimmed by 3 bases and V by 1 base; bases with no gene match: 15. Germline assignment: CDR1 KGHSH and CDR2 LQKENI. Here the CDR3 DNA reads TGTGCCAGCTCACCACGAATTTGGGACAGGGGCCGAAGCTACTACGAGCAGTACTTC. Protein: CASSPRIWDRGRSYYEQYF. The entire variable domain, with the rest obtained from reference TRBV18 and TRBJ2-7, is as follows: NAGVMQNPRHLVRRRGQEARLRCSPMKGHSHVYWYRQLPEEGLKFMVYLQKENIIDESGMPKERFSAEFPKEGPSILRIQQVVRGDSAAYFCASSPRIWDRGRSYYEQYFGPGTRLTVT.

The rearrangement uses TRBV12-3 or TRBV12-4 and TRBJ1-1; 7 bases align to TRBD1. V shed 8 bases, J shed 5 bases, and the junction held 5 bases outside the gene matches. The CDR3 covers 12 residues. CDR3: CASDQGGTEAFF. The CDR3 nucleotides read TGTGCCAGCGACCAGGGGGGGACTGAAGCTTTCTTT.

About this clonotype: At one end, the junction sequence differs from germline, possibly due to a read error. The CDR3 bases are TGTGCCAGCACTTTATCGGCCCAGGGTTGGGCCAACGTCCTGACTTTC. It encodes CASTLSAQGWANVLTF. The chain joins TRBV27 to TRBJ2-6, with TRBD1 as a possible D gene (5 bases). The germline V gene has CDR1 MNHEY and CDR2 SMNVEV (reference sequence). The CDR3 runs 16 residues.

The sample holds a few counts of this clonotype. CDR3 sequence reads: CASSTQGHGYTF. DNA of the CDR3: TGTGCCAGCAGCACACAGGGCCATGGCTACACCTTC. V gene TRBV12-3 or TRBV12-4 combines with J gene TRBJ1-2; a possible D gene is TRBD1 (6 bases). CDR3 size: 12 residues. The V gene lost 6 bases and the J gene lost 6 bases, with 11 bases spanning the gap.

The chain carries TRBV28 and TRBJ2-4; 15 bases agree with TRBD2. Gene TRBJ2-7 matches the end of the DNA better, so the J call may be wrong. The germline gives CDR1 MDHEN, CDR2 SYDVKM. The CDR3 runs 21 residues. The CDR3 DNA reads as TGTGCCAGCAGTTTATTTATCATAAGGACTAGCGGGAGGGGTGGACCCTACGAGCAGTACTTC. Translating gives CASSLFIIRTSGRGGPYEQYF.

This rearrangement joins TRBV7-2 to TRBJ2-5; perhaps TRBD2 as D (5 bases). TRBJ2-7 explains the end of the DNA better; the J call may be wrong. Germline V CDR1 and CDR2: SGHTA, FQGNSA. The length of the CDR3 is 13 residues. As DNA, the CDR3 is TGTGCCAGCAGCTTAGCGGAGGTAAACGAGCAGTACTTC. Encoded protein: CASSLAEVNEQYF.

About this clonotype: A junction boundary mismatches the germline segment, possibly from a read error. This chain links TRBV20-1 with TRBJ2-1; 12 nucleotides line up with TRBD2. CDR1 DFQATT and CDR2 SNEGSKA come from the germline V gene (reference sequence). This CDR3 is 13 amino acids long. CDR3 protein: CGAPGLAGNEQFF. CDR3 sequence (DNA): TGCGGTGCTCCAGGACTAGCGGGGAATGAGCAGTTCTTC.

This clonotype has just one count. One end of the junction fails to match germline, which may point to a read error. This chain links TRBV27 with TRBJ2-5; D ambiguous. The CDR3 loop spans 11 amino acids. Germline V gene sequence: CDR1 MNHEY, CDR2 SMNVEV (reference sequence). This CDR3 is CASSIGEIQYF. The CDR3 nucleotides are TGTGCCAGCAGCATTGGTGAGATCCAGTACTTC.

This rearrangement joins TRBV18 to TRBJ2-7, with D possibly being TRBD1 or TRBD2 (5 bases each). Germline values: CDR1 KGHSH, CDR2 LQKENI. V was trimmed by 5 bases and J by 5 bases, leaving 22 bases between them. This CDR3 contains 16 residues. The CDR3 is CASSSPSTRGRDEQYF. Written as DNA, the CDR3 is TGTGCCAGCTCATCCCCCTCAACGAGGGGACGGGACGAGCAGTACTTC.

This clonotype was recorded a few times. The J gene is TRBJ2-7, the V gene TRBV20-1; TRBD2 matches 7 bases. This CDR3 is built from 12 residues. The V gene end was trimmed by 5 bases and the J gene end by 3 bases; junction bases not matched to a gene: 4. Germline V gene data show CDR1 as DFQATT and CDR2 as SNEGSKA (reference sequence). The CDR3 reads CSAEKRGYEQYF. CDR3 bases: TGCAGTGCTGAGAAGCGGGGCTACGAGCAGTACTTC.

This clonotype came up once. This chain uses TRBV5-1 with TRBJ1-4, with D hard to call. Germline V gives CDR1 SGHRS, CDR2 YFSETQ. V was pared by 0 bases and J by 7 bases, with 13 bases between. The length of the CDR3 is 15 residues. The CDR3 is CASSLVSQPVEKLFF. For the CDR3, the DNA is TGCGCCAGCAGCTTGGTTTCGCAGCCCGTTGAAAAACTGTTTTTT.

The rearrangement links TRBV20-1 to TRBJ2-3; 10 positions agree with TRBD2. The CDR3 runs to 17 residues. V trimming: 5 bases; J trimming: 3 bases; junction bases outside the gene matches: 14. The germline gives CDR1 DFQATT, CDR2 SNEGSKA (reference sequence). For the CDR3, the DNA is TGCAGTGCTGGGACTAGCGTACTAATCGGGAGAACAGATACGCAGTATTTT. It encodes CSAGTSVLIGRTDTQYF.

The rearrangement links TRBV20-1 to TRBJ2-3; D is uncertain. The V and J ends lost 2 bases and 3 bases respectively, with 12 bases between them. This CDR3 contains 14 residues. CDR1 is DFQATT, CDR2 SNEGSKA, per germline (reference sequence). The CDR3 DNA reads TGCAGTGCTAGACTACGGGTACAAACAGATACGCAGTATTTT. Protein product: CSARLRVQTDTQYF.

The genes are TRBV20-1 and TRBJ2-3, with D hard to call. The CDR3 spans 15 residues. From germline, CDR1 is DFQATT and CDR2 SNEGSKA (reference sequence). V lost 2 bases and J lost 7, with 19 bases in between. In nucleotides, the CDR3 is TGCAGTGCTAGACTCCCCGGCGGAGTTTCCTATACGCAGTATTTT. Protein sequence: CSARLPGGVSYTQYF.

This sequence joins TRBV10-3 and TRBJ2-3; 7 bases fit TRBD1. V trimming: 6 bases; J trimming: 4 bases; junction bases outside the gene matches: 10. The germline V gene encodes CDR1 ENHRY and CDR2 SYGVKD. This CDR3 is 15 amino acids long. CDR3: CAISPGTEAPDTQYF. CDR3 in DNA: TGTGCCATCAGCCCCGGGACAGAGGCCCCAGATACGCAGTATTTT.

There are a few counts of this clonotype. This chain joins TRBV20-1 and TRBJ2-3, with D possibly matching TRBD1 (6 bases). Trimming pared 6 bases from V and 6 bases from J, leaving 22 bases between. Germline lookup yields CDR1 DFQATT and CDR2 SNEGSKA (reference sequence). The CDR3 has 15 residues. Written as DNA, the CDR3 is TGCAGTGCGGACCTGGACAGCCAGGGCTTGGATACGCAGTATTTT. Protein sequence: CSADLDSQGLDTQYF.

J is TRBJ2-1 and V is TRBV4-1, with 7 bases fitting TRBD2. Germline values: CDR1 MGHRA, CDR2 YSYEKL. The CDR3 loop spans 15 amino acids. Trimming at V came to 8 bases and at J to 1 base, leaving 8 bases not matched to a gene. The CDR3 spells CASSRGGRSYNEQFF. The CDR3 DNA follows: TGCGCCAGCTCTCGCGGCGGGAGATCCTACAATGAGCAGTTCTTC.

The chain uses TRBV7-8 and TRBJ1-2; TRBD1 is a possible D gene (6 bases). The length of the CDR3 is 16 residues. CDR1 and CDR2 (germline): SGHVS, FQNEAQ. The ends were cut back, 1 base at V and 4 bases at J, with 16 bases in the middle. The CDR3 DNA is TGTGCCAGCAGCTTAGTAGTTGGGGGCTCAGGCTATGGCTACACCTTC. This sequence encodes CASSLVVGGSGYGYTF.